The rows below give T cell receptor beta chains drawn from one sample of a study of blood T cell repertoires in COVID-19. Only in-frame clones appear in the TCRdb table, and some are missing; sequencing was by immunoSEQ multiplex PCR. The sample has approximately 150,000 clones; about 83% are singletons. The sequencing input was peripheral blood. These receptors all stem from a human donor in a cohort sampled during active COVID-19. CDR3s include the opening cysteine and the closing phenylalanine or tryptophan. A D gene is named only where the DNA matches it firmly. Clone size is not always given. Where it is, it says once, few, many or a class for expanded clones.

V: TRBV29-1; J: TRBJ1-2; D: NA; size: NA; DNA: TGCAGCGTCGACAGGCGTGAGGGTGGCTACACCTTC; CDR3: CSVDRREGGYTF
V: TRBV2; J: TRBJ2-1; D: NA; size: NA; DNA: TGTGCCAGCAGGTTGGCTGCGGAGCGAATCTTC; CDR3: CASRLAAERIF
V: TRBV18; J: TRBJ1-2; D: TRBD1; size: NA; DNA: TGTGCCAGCTCACCGAGCACTGGGACAGGGAACTATGGCTACACCTTC; CDR3: CASSPSTGTGNYGYTF
V: TRBV11-2; J: TRBJ2-7; D: TRBD1; size: NA; DNA: TGTGCCAGCAGCCTGGGACAGGCGATCTCCTACGAGCAGTACTTC; CDR3: CASSLGQAISYEQYF
V: TRBV11-3; J: TRBJ2-7; D: TRBD1; size: NA; DNA: TGTGCCAGCAGCCACGGGACAGGGGGCAACGAGCAGTACTTC; CDR3: CASSHGTGGNEQYF
V: TRBV7-2; J: TRBJ1-5; D: NA; size: NA; DNA: TGTGCCAGCAGCTTAACCGCTAGGACTCTCAATCAGCCCCAGCATTTT; CDR3: CASSLTARTLNQPQHF
V: TRBV6-5; J: TRBJ2-7; D: TRBD2; size: once; DNA: TGTGCCAGCAGTCGGGGGGTGACCTACGAGCAGTACTTC; CDR3: CASSRGVTYEQYF
V: TRBV9; J: TRBJ2-1; D: NA; size: NA; DNA: TGTGCCAGCAGCGAACTTACTAATGAGCAGTTCTTC; CDR3: CASSELTNEQFF
V: TRBV7-9; J: TRBJ1-1; D: TRBD1; size: once; DNA: TGTGCCAGCAGCCCGTCGGACAGGGCCGCTTTCTTT; CDR3: CASSPSDRAAFF
V: TRBV13; J: TRBJ1-1; D: NA; size: NA; DNA: TGTGCCAGCAGCATAACAGGGTCGGGTTATGAAGCTTTCTTT; CDR3: CASSITGSGYEAFF
V: TRBV6-5; J: TRBJ2-7; D: TRBD1; size: NA; DNA: TGTGCCAGCAGGATAGACAGGGGTTCGGACGAGCAGTACTTC; CDR3: CASRIDRGSDEQYF
V: TRBV9; J: TRBJ1-2; D: NA; size: NA; DNA: TGTGCCAGCACCACTGGGGGGGGGAACTATGGCTACACCTTC; CDR3: CASTTGGGNYGYTF
V: TRBV19; J: TRBJ1-1; D: NA; size: NA; DNA: TGTGCCAGTAGTATAGGGGAGGACACTGAAGCTTTCTTT; CDR3: CASSIGEDTEAFF
V: TRBV5-1; J: TRBJ2-2; D: NA; size: NA; DNA: TGCGCCAGCTATGACCCGGGACAGAACACCGGGGAGCTGTTTTTT; CDR3: CASYDPGQNTGELFF
V: TRBV7-2; J: TRBJ2-7; D: TRBD1; size: once; DNA: TGTGCCAGCAGCTTAGCGACAGGGGGAACCTACGAGCAGTACTTC; CDR3: CASSLATGGTYEQYF
V: TRBV7-2; J: TRBJ2-6; D: TRBD1; size: NA; DNA: TGTGCCAGCAGCAAAACCGGGACAGGGGTCTCTGGGGCCAACGTCCTGACTTTC; CDR3: CASSKTGTGVSGANVLTF
V: TRBV6-6; J: TRBJ1-2; D: TRBD1; size: NA; DNA: TGTGCCAGCAGCCACGCCGCGCAGGGGGGTGGCTACACCTTC; CDR3: CASSHAAQGGGYTF
V: TRBV24-1; J: TRBJ2-7; D: NA; size: NA; DNA: TGTGCCACCAGTGATTCCGGGTCACGTCCCTACGAGCAGTACTTC; CDR3: CATSDSGSRPYEQYF
V: TRBV6-5; J: TRBJ2-7; D: TRBD2; size: NA; DNA: TGTGCCAGCAGGGCTAGCGGGAGGCTTTACGAGCAGTACTTC; CDR3: CASRASGRLYEQYF
V: TRBV6-5; J: TRBJ2-1; D: TRBD2; size: NA; DNA: TGTGCCAGCAGTTTCCTAACTAGCGGGGGCTACAATGAGCAGTTCTTC; CDR3: CASSFLTSGGYNEQFF
V: TRBV2; J: TRBJ1-2; D: TRBD1; size: once; DNA: TGTGCCAGCACGGACAGGGGGCTCTATGGCTACACCTTC; CDR3: CASTDRGLYGYTF
V: TRBV24-1; J: TRBJ2-7; D: TRBD2; size: NA; DNA: TGTGCCACCAGTGCCAAACTAGCGGGGACATACGAGCAGTACTTC; CDR3: CATSAKLAGTYEQYF
V: TRBV4-3; J: TRBJ2-5; D: NA; size: NA; DNA: TGCGCCAGCAGCCAATCTCTAGCGAGCCAGACCCAGTACTTC; CDR3: CASSQSLASQTQYF